These 25 T cell receptor beta chains were all obtained from the same sample, sequenced in a study of blood T cell repertoires in COVID-19 (TCRdb year 2020). To prepare the library, the immunoSEQ multiplex PCR assay was applied. The source is immuneACCESS, and TCRdb retained only in-frame sequences with V and J called. Part of the clones is not carried over; for the studies checked, unresolved V genes explain less than half of this, and the remainder is unexplained. This sample has over 100,000 clones in its table, and about 89% of those were observed once. More than 9.5% of the sample is held by the ten biggest clonotypes. Sequenced input: peripheral blood. The receptors were gathered from a woman aged 70-85 years with COVID-19, enrolled during active disease.

The CDR3 here is CASSILGTSPPNEQFF. The CDR3 coding sequence is TGTGCCAGTAGTATACTGGGGACTAGCCCCCCCAATGAGCAGTTCTTC. The rearrangement links TRBV19 to TRBJ2-1, with 9 bases identical to TRBD2. Per germline, CDR1 LNHDA and CDR2 SQIVND (reference sequence). CDR3 length equals 16 residues. Trimming at V came to 2 bases and at J to 6 bases, leaving 8 bases not matched to a gene.

This chain's CDR3 is CASRRGSMSNQPQHF. DNA of the CDR3: TGTGCCAGCAGGCGGGGAAGTATGAGCAATCAGCCCCAGCATTTT. The rearrangement uses TRBV27 and TRBJ1-5, with no clear D. The CDR3 extends over 15 amino acids. V shed 6 bases and J shed 1 base, with 13 bases lying between them. Germline loops: CDR1 MNHEY, CDR2 SMNVEV (reference sequence).

This chain connects TRBV6-6 to TRBJ1-1; perhaps TRBD1 as D (5 bases). The V gene lost 0 bases and the J gene lost 4 bases, with 9 bases spanning the gap. Germline CDR1 MNHNY, CDR2 SVGAGI (reference sequence). The CDR3 totals 14 residues. The CDR3 DNA is TGTGCCAGCAGTTACTCGATGGGGGGCACTGAAGCTTTCTTT. This translates into CASSYSMGGTEAFF.

V usage is TRBV2 and J usage is TRBJ1-5; D not resolved. The germline V gene encodes CDR1 SNHLY and CDR2 FYNNEI. V was clipped by 7 bases and J by 4 bases, with 11 bases between them. The CDR3 contains 13 residues. CDR3 amino acids: CASNPRLNQPQHF. CDR3 bases: TGTGCCAGCAATCCCCGACTAAATCAGCCCCAGCATTTT.

The rearrangement uses TRBV27 and TRBJ2-1; maybe TRBD1 (7 bases). Looked up from germline, CDR1 is MNHEY and CDR2 is SMNVEV (reference sequence). The CDR3 totals 13 residues. The germline V and J ends were trimmed by 6 bases and 8 bases, with 14 bases remaining between them. As DNA, the CDR3 is TGTGCCAGCAGCTGGGCCAGGGGGGATGAGCAGTTCTTC. This gives the protein CASSWARGDEQFF.

V is TRBV7-9 and J is TRBJ2-1, with a tentative D call TRBD2 (6 bases). CDR1 and CDR2 (germline): SEHNR, FQNEAQ (reference sequence). V was cut by 6 bases and J by 5 bases, with 11 bases left in between. CDR3 size: 13 residues. In nucleotides, the CDR3 is TGTGCCAGCAGGGGGGGAGAAAACAATGAGCAGTTCTTC. Translated: CASRGGENNEQFF.

CDR3 residues: CASSSLAGDTGELFF. In DNA form, the CDR3 reads TGTGCCAGCTCGTCTCTAGCGGGGGATACCGGGGAGCTGTTTTTT. The rearrangement joins TRBV18 to TRBJ2-2, with 10 nucleotides matching TRBD2. J gave up 5 bases and V 6 bases, and 6 bases lay outside the gene matches. CDR1 and CDR2 from the germline V gene are KGHSH and LQKENI. CDR3 length equals 15 residues.

V and J are TRBV2 and TRBJ2-7, with TRBD1 matching over 7 bases. The J segment lost 2 bases and the V segment lost 3 bases, leaving 7 bases of the junction unmatched. This CDR3 is 15 amino acids long. Germline values: CDR1 SNHLY, CDR2 FYNNEI. This CDR3 is CASSEVQGWTYEQYF. CDR3 coding DNA: TGTGCCAGCAGTGAGGTACAGGGGTGGACCTACGAGCAGTACTTC.

Comments on this clone: An end of the junction does not agree with germline; a read error may underlie this. V is TRBV18 and J is TRBJ2-7, with TRBD1 identical over 9 bases. This CDR3 has 15 amino acids. Looked up from germline, CDR1 is KGHSH and CDR2 is LQKENI. The CDR3 is CASSPWTGVSFEQYF. The DNA of the CDR3 is TGTGCCAGCTCACCATGGACAGGGGTCTCCTTCGAGCAGTACTTC.

This clone showed up just a few times. The chain is built from TRBV9 and TRBJ1-2; the D is unclear. Germline CDR1 is SGDLS and CDR2 is YYNGEE. The CDR3 consists of 15 residues. Between the trimmed V and J ends, which lost 1 base and 7 bases, there was a span of 17 bases. For the CDR3, the DNA is TGTGCCAGCAGCGTATCCCCCCCCGGGGAAGGTGGCTACACCTTC. Amino acids: CASSVSPPGEGGYTF.

The count of this clone is one. The V and J genes are TRBV2 and TRBJ1-6, with D possibly being TRBD1 (6 bases). The CDR3 has 15 residues. Trimming stripped 2 bases from V and 7 bases from J, with 12 bases between. Germline V lookup: CDR1 SNHLY, CDR2 FYNNEI. The CDR3 here is CASSEYREGNSPLHF. Written as DNA, the CDR3 is TGTGCCAGCAGTGAATACAGGGAGGGAAATTCACCCCTCCACTTT.

The genes are TRBV5-1 and TRBJ1-5; 12 positions agree with TRBD1. This CDR3 has 14 amino acids. Germline trimming cut 4 bases from V and 7 bases from J; bases unmatched to any gene: 3. Germline assignment: CDR1 SGHRS and CDR2 YFSETQ. This CDR3 is CASSVGTGGQPQHF. CDR3 in DNA: TGCGCCAGCAGCGTTGGGACAGGGGGCCAGCCCCAGCATTTT.

Only a few counts were recorded for this clone. The chain couples TRBV9 to TRBJ1-5; no reliable D call. V shed 1 base and J shed 5 bases, with 7 bases lying between them. Germline V gene data show CDR1 as SGDLS and CDR2 as YYNGEE. The CDR3 runs to 13 residues. In DNA form, the CDR3 reads TGTGCCAGCAGCGTAAATTCAGATCAGCCCCAGCATTTT. It yields the protein CASSVNSDQPQHF. The full variable domain, completed using reference TRBV9 and TRBJ1-5, is DSGVTQTPKHLITATGQRVTLRCSPRSGDLSVYWYQQSLDQGLQFLIQYYNGEERAKGNILERFSAQQFPDLHSELNLSSLELGDSALYFCASSVNSDQPQHFGDGTRLSIL.

The rearrangement uses TRBV3-1 (or the pseudogene TRBV3-2) and TRBJ2-2, with 8 bases lining up with TRBD1. This CDR3 is 17 amino acids long. Germline CDR1 reads LGHDT; CDR2 reads YNNKEL (reference sequence). The ends lost 0 bases at V and 4 bases at J; junction bases unmatched: 7. The CDR3 is CASSQDGRGRGTGELFF. DNA of the CDR3: TGTGCCAGCAGCCAAGATGGCAGGGGGCGGGGCACCGGGGAGCTGTTTTTT.

Written as DNA, the CDR3 is TGTGCCAGCAGTTTCCCGGGGAATACGCAGTATTTT. Protein: CASSFPGNTQYF. V usage is TRBV27 and J usage is TRBJ2-3; D is perhaps TRBD2 (5 bases). The germline gives CDR1 MNHEY, CDR2 SMNVEV (reference sequence). V was clipped by 3 bases and J by 7 bases, with 8 bases between them. This CDR3 has 12 amino acids.

This chain uses TRBV6-5 with TRBJ1-6, with D perhaps TRBD1 (6 bases). Trimming removed 3 bases at V and 8 bases at J, with 14 bases between. Germline lookup yields CDR1 MNHEY and CDR2 SVGAGI. The CDR3 contains 15 residues. The CDR3 protein is CASSYLSGGYSPLHF. CDR3 bases: TGTGCCAGCAGTTATCTGTCGGGGGGCTATTCACCCCTCCACTTT.

The J gene is TRBJ2-2, the V gene TRBV6-2 or TRBV6-3, with TRBD1 matching over 12 bases. V gave up 6 bases and J gave up 4 bases; unmatched junction bases: 9. The CDR3 extends over 17 amino acids. Germline V gives CDR1 MNHEY, CDR2 SVGEGT. CDR3 coding DNA: TGTGCCAGCAGCCCTACATCGGGACAGGGGGCCACCGGGGAGCTGTTTTTT. Translating gives CASSPTSGQGATGELFF.

This sequence joins TRBV6-1 and TRBJ1-4; D is possibly TRBD1 (5 bases). The CDR3 consists of 16 residues. In germline, CDR1 is MNHNS, CDR2 SASEGT. V gave up 1 base and J gave up 6 bases, with 15 bases separating them. This CDR3 reads CASSEGPMGGDEKLFF. The CDR3 DNA is TGTGCCAGCAGTGAAGGCCCCATGGGAGGGGATGAAAAACTGTTTTTT.

The J gene is TRBJ2-3, the V gene TRBV24-1, with D perhaps TRBD1 (5 bases). The germline CDR1 and CDR2 sequences are KGHDR and SFDVKD. Deletions cut 9 bases from V and 4 bases from J, with 10 bases between. The CDR3 length is 12 residues. This CDR3 is CATSGSADTQYF. The CDR3 DNA follows: TGTGCCACCTCAGGGTCCGCAGATACGCAGTATTTT.

This clone was seen a few times. This chain uses TRBV7-2 with TRBJ2-4; 11 nucleotides agree with TRBD2. Trimming removed 5 bases from V and 1 base from J; junction bases left unmatched: 10. CDR3 length equals 18 residues. The germline CDR1 and CDR2 sequences are SGHTA and FQGNSA. The CDR3 here is CASSPGASGGIAKNIQYF. CDR3 nucleotides: TGTGCCAGCAGCCCTGGGGCTAGCGGGGGGATTGCCAAAAACATTCAGTACTTC.

The chain joins TRBV6-7 to TRBJ1-1, with D tentatively TRBD1 (6 bases). TRBV6-7 is known as an ORF, though its function is uncertain. The CDR3 totals 14 residues. V gave up 5 bases and J gave up 4 bases, with 14 bases separating them. CDR3 in amino acids: CASSIQGPGTEAFF. The CDR3 coding sequence is TGTGCCAGCAGTATACAGGGACCGGGCACTGAAGCTTTCTTT.

The rearrangement joins TRBV5-1 to TRBJ2-3, with 9 bases identical to TRBD1. Looked up from germline, CDR1 is SGHRS and CDR2 is YFSETQ. With V trimmed by 2 bases and J by 4 bases, 2 bases remained unmatched. This CDR3 spans 14 amino acids. The CDR3 loop is CASSFGQGSDTQYF. Written as DNA, the CDR3 is TGCGCCAGCAGCTTTGGACAGGGGTCAGATACGCAGTATTTT.

The chain employs TRBV11-2 and TRBJ2-7; D is unresolved. V was shortened by 2 bases and J by 3 bases, with 5 bases between the two germline ends. This CDR3 contains 12 residues. CDR1 and CDR2 (germline): SGHAT, FQNNGV. The CDR3 protein is CASSLFGYEQYF. CDR3 bases: TGTGCCAGCAGCTTATTCGGCTACGAGCAGTACTTC.

V gene TRBV3-1 (or the pseudogene TRBV3-2) combines with J gene TRBJ2-1, with D unclear. This CDR3 contains 18 residues. V shed 0 bases and J shed 0 bases, with 15 bases lying between them. Germline V lookup: CDR1 LGHDT, CDR2 YNNKEL (reference sequence). CDR3 amino acids: CASSQDSDPQASYNEQFF. For the CDR3, the DNA is TGTGCCAGCAGCCAAGACAGTGACCCCCAGGCCTCCTACAATGAGCAGTTCTTC.

This clone has only one observation. The rearrangement links TRBV7-9 to TRBJ1-4; no definite D call. The CDR3 spans 16 residues. From germline, CDR1 is SEHNR and CDR2 FQNEAQ (reference sequence). Deletions cut 5 bases from V and 1 base from J, with 14 bases between. This CDR3 reads CASSPRRSVTNEKLFF. The CDR3 DNA sequence: TGTGCCAGCAGCCCGAGGAGGAGCGTAACTAATGAAAAACTGTTTTTT.